The 32 T cell receptor beta chains in this list originate from one sample, sequenced in a study of blood T cell repertoires in COVID-19. The assay was immunoSEQ multiplex PCR, and TCRdb's table has in-frame clones only and misses some. The sample records fewer than 75,000 clones, nearly 90% being singletons. Sequencing was done on a sample of peripheral blood. Receptors originate from an older man with acute or convalescent COVID-19.

The chain links TRBV2 to TRBJ2-5; D uncertain. In germline, CDR1 is SNHLY, CDR2 FYNNEI. V lost 3 bases to trimming and J lost 0 bases, with 8 bases between them. This CDR3 is 14 amino acids long. The CDR3 region has the DNA TGTGCCAGCAGTGAGGTACGGGACCAAGAGACCCAGTACTTC. This gives the protein CASSEVRDQETQYF.

This chain uses TRBV3-1 (or the pseudogene TRBV3-2) with TRBJ1-3; maybe TRBD1 (6 bases). Trimming left V 4 bases short and J 0 bases short, with 7 bases between. The CDR3 has 14 amino acids. Germline CDR1 reads LGHDT; CDR2 reads YNNKEL (reference sequence). The CDR3 DNA reads as TGTGCCAGCAGCCCGGACAGCTCTGGAAACACCATATATTTT. This encodes CASSPDSSGNTIYF.

This chain joins TRBV12-3 or TRBV12-4 and TRBJ1-1; D may be TRBD1 (6 bases). Deletions cut 4 bases from V and 4 bases from J, with 10 bases between. The length of the CDR3 is 13 residues. The CDR3 DNA follows: TGTGCCAGCAGTTGGCAGGGGCGCACTGAAGCTTTCTTT. As protein: CASSWQGRTEAFF.

The chain uses TRBV4-1 and TRBJ1-5, with no clear D. The CDR3 extends over 16 amino acids. Looked up from germline, CDR1 is MGHRA and CDR2 is YSYEKL. V dropped 3 bases and J dropped 4 bases, with 16 bases sitting between them. The CDR3 DNA reads as TGCGCCAGCAGCCATGGCGGGTCCACGTTTAATCAGCCCCAGCATTTT. Its protein product is CASSHGGSTFNQPQHF.

The chain employs TRBV2 and TRBJ1-5, with TRBD1 identical over 7 bases. Germline CDR1 is SNHLY and CDR2 is FYNNEI. The CDR3 totals 15 residues. V was pared by 6 bases and J by 6 bases, with 11 bases of the junction left unmatched. CDR3 loop: CASSFITGVGQPQHF. The CDR3 bases are TGTGCCAGCAGCTTCATAACAGGGGTTGGTCAGCCCCAGCATTTT.

The V call is TRBV6-1, the J call TRBJ1-1, with 10 positions matching TRBD1. The germline V gene encodes CDR1 MNHNS and CDR2 SASEGT. V was pared by 2 bases and J by 5 bases, with 5 bases of the junction left unmatched. The CDR3 is made up of 15 amino acids. This CDR3 reads CASSERQGAWTEAFF. In nucleotides, the CDR3 is TGTGCCAGCAGTGAACGACAGGGGGCATGGACTGAAGCTTTCTTT.

Notes on this clone: Other DNA variants within this sample encode the same CDR3. The chain has TRBV5-1 and TRBJ1-4; D not resolved. CDR3 length: 14 amino acids. CDR1 is SGHRS, CDR2 YFSETQ, per germline. Trimming took off 1 base at V and 0 bases at J, with 4 bases between the two ends. CDR3 region: CASSLSATNEKLFF. In DNA, the CDR3 is TGCGCCAGCAGCTTGTCTGCAACTAATGAAAAACTGTTTTTT.

V and J are TRBV6-5 and TRBJ1-4; 9 positions match TRBD1. CDR3 size: 14 residues. The germline V gene encodes CDR1 MNHEY and CDR2 SVGAGI. The V segment lost 4 bases and the J segment 8 bases; nucleotides outside the gene matches: 5. Written as DNA, the CDR3 is TGTGCCAGCAGTTTGGACAGGGGAAGGGAAAAACTGTTTTTT. Translating it yields CASSLDRGREKLFF.

The chain recombines TRBV3-1 (or the pseudogene TRBV3-2) with TRBJ1-2, with D perhaps matching TRBD1 (5 bases). Germline V CDR1 and CDR2: LGHDT, YNNKEL (reference sequence). CDR3 size: 14 residues. Trimming stripped 1 base from V and 3 bases from J, with 9 bases between. CDR3 in amino acids: CASSQADSYYGYTF. The CDR3 coding sequence is TGTGCCAGCAGCCAAGCCGACAGCTACTATGGCTACACCTTC.

The J gene is TRBJ2-2, the V gene TRBV3-1 (or the pseudogene TRBV3-2); D might be TRBD2 (6 bases). Deletions cut 4 bases from V and 7 bases from J, with 16 bases between. Germline CDR1 and CDR2: LGHDT and YNNKEL (reference sequence). The CDR3 extends over 15 amino acids. The DNA of the CDR3 is TGTGCCAGCAGCCCAGTTATAGGGCGGGGCGGGGAGCTGTTTTTT. Translated, it gives CASSPVIGRGGELFF.

This sequence joins TRBV30 and TRBJ1-4; tentatively, D is TRBD1 (5 bases). The germline CDR1 and CDR2 sequences are GTSNPN and SVGIG (reference sequence). V was pared by 0 bases and J by 4 bases, with 12 bases between. The CDR3 has 15 residues. The CDR3 bases are TGTGCCTGGAGTGTACAGCGGGGGGGTAATGAAAAACTGTTTTTT. Its translation: CAWSVQRGGNEKLFF.

This chain joins TRBV3-1 (or the pseudogene TRBV3-2) and TRBJ2-7; 7 nucleotides agree with TRBD2. The CDR3 covers 11 residues. CDR1 is LGHDT, CDR2 YNNKEL, per germline (reference sequence). The trim removed 10 bases at V and 3 bases at J, leaving 3 bases unmatched. CDR3 nucleotides: TGTGCCACCGGGACTATCTACGAGCAGTACTTC. Translated: CATGTIYEQYF.

This chain connects TRBV12-3 or TRBV12-4 to TRBJ1-6; 9 bases fit TRBD1. The CDR3 loop spans 12 amino acids. With 6 bases clipped from V and 10 bases from J, the junction kept 1 base outside the gene matches. The CDR3 nucleotides read TGTGCCAGCAGCGGGACAGGGTCACCCCTCCACTTT. This translates into CASSGTGSPLHF.

V usage is TRBV5-1 and J usage is TRBJ2-7, with 10 positions matching TRBD1. The CDR3 consists of 16 residues. The germline CDR1 and CDR2 sequences are SGHRS and YFSETQ. With V trimmed by 4 bases and J by 2 bases, 9 bases remained unmatched. In nucleotides, the CDR3 is TGCGCCAGCAGCCGCGGCTACGGACAGGGGGCCTACGAGCAGTACTTC. Amino acid sequence: CASSRGYGQGAYEQYF.

The rearrangement links TRBV2 to TRBJ2-1, with D possibly TRBD2 on 6 matching bases. V was clipped by 7 bases and J by 4 bases, with 17 bases between them. The CDR3 is 15 residues long. Germline CDR1 is SNHLY and CDR2 is FYNNEI. This chain's CDR3 is CASTEGVAAYNEQFF. Here the CDR3 DNA reads TGTGCCAGCACCGAAGGAGTAGCGGCATACAATGAGCAGTTCTTC.

CDR3 in amino acids: CASSQGTALHYGYTF. DNA of the CDR3: TGTGCCAGCAGCCAAGGGACAGCACTCCACTATGGCTACACCTTC. The V gene is TRBV14, the J gene TRBJ1-2; tentatively, D is TRBD1 (6 bases). The CDR3 runs to 15 residues. Trimming removed 1 base at V and 3 bases at J, with 12 bases between. Germline V gives CDR1 SGHDN, CDR2 FVKESK.

This clone was seen once. V and J are TRBV5-1 and TRBJ2-1, with D uncertain. Germline loops: CDR1 SGHRS, CDR2 YFSETQ. V gave up 3 bases and J gave up 5 bases, with 15 bases separating them. The CDR3 contains 15 residues. The DNA of the CDR3 is TGCGCCAGCAGCTCCGAGCCCCCTACCCACAATGAGCAGTTCTTC. Protein: CASSSEPPTHNEQFF.

The chain combines TRBV3-1 (or the pseudogene TRBV3-2) with TRBJ1-2, with 12 bases lining up with TRBD1. V lost 4 bases to trimming and J lost 7 bases; unmatched junction nucleotides: 4. CDR3 length equals 14 residues. Germline CDR1 reads LGHDT; CDR2 reads YNNKEL (reference sequence). The CDR3 loop reads CASSPGQGASGYTF. As DNA, the CDR3 is TGTGCCAGCAGCCCGGGACAGGGGGCAAGTGGCTACACCTTC.

V gene TRBV19 combines with J gene TRBJ2-7; no definite D call. With 4 bases removed from V and 0 bases from J, the gap between germline ends came to 10 bases. This CDR3 spans 14 amino acids. Looked up from germline, CDR1 is LNHDA and CDR2 is SQIVND (reference sequence). CDR3 DNA: TGTGCCAGTAGTACAGACCCTAGCTCCTACGAGCAGTACTTC. This encodes CASSTDPSSYEQYF.

The rearrangement joins TRBV30 to TRBJ1-5, with D maybe TRBD1 (6 bases). Trimming left V 5 bases short and J 2 bases short, with 16 bases between. The CDR3 is 15 amino acids. CDR1 and CDR2 from the germline V gene are GTSNPN and SVGIG (reference sequence). The CDR3 DNA follows: TGTGCCTGGCAAAACCCAGGGGCCCGCAATCAGCCCCAGCATTTT. Translating gives CAWQNPGARNQPQHF.

This sequence joins TRBV6-1 and TRBJ1-1, with 8 bases fitting TRBD1. The germline V gene has CDR1 MNHNS and CDR2 SASEGT. This CDR3 has 17 residues. With 0 bases clipped from V and 3 bases from J, the junction kept 9 bases outside the gene matches. The CDR3 here is CASSEAAGQGRDTEAFF. The CDR3 region has the DNA TGTGCCAGCAGTGAAGCGGCCGGACAGGGACGGGACACTGAAGCTTTCTTT.

The chain carries TRBV19 and TRBJ1-1, with D possibly being TRBD1 (5 bases). This CDR3 is 12 amino acids long. The germline V and J ends were trimmed by 3 bases and 8 bases, with 10 bases remaining between them. Germline values: CDR1 LNHDA, CDR2 SQIVND (reference sequence). Here the CDR3 reads CASSIIQGEAFF. The CDR3 nucleotides are TGTGCCAGTAGTATCATCCAGGGAGAAGCTTTCTTT.

V and J are TRBV11-1 and TRBJ1-2; D unresolved. The V gene lost 6 bases and the J gene lost 4 bases, with 15 bases spanning the gap. From germline, CDR1 is SGHAT and CDR2 FQDESV (reference sequence). The length of the CDR3 is 14 residues. The CDR3, as DNA: TGTGCCAGCAGTTACGACAAGAGCAGCTATGGCTACACCTTC. Translated: CASSYDKSSYGYTF. The variable domain in full, with the rest retrieved from reference TRBV11-1 and TRBJ1-2, is EAEVAQSPRYKITEKSQAVAFWCDPISGHATLYWYRQILGQGPELLVQFQDESVVDDSQLPKDRFSAERLKGVDSTLKIQPAELGDSAMYLCASSYDKSSYGYTFGSGTRLTVV.

This chain uses TRBV21-1 with TRBJ2-3; no check of the table's D call, TRBD1, against the DNA was made. TRBV21-1 is a pseudogene. The CDR3 covers 16 residues. CDR3: CASSKEDRTSTDTQYF. The DNA of the CDR3 is TGTGCCAGCAGCAAAGAGGACAGGACGAGCACAGATACGCAGTATTTT.

The J gene is TRBJ2-5, the V gene TRBV2; D is possibly TRBD2 (7 bases). Per the germline V gene, CDR1 is SNHLY and CDR2 is FYNNEI. CDR3 length: 15 residues. V lost 3 bases and J lost 1, with 12 bases in between. The CDR3 DNA sequence: TGTGCCAGCAGTGAGTGGGGGGGCCTCCAAGAGACCCAGTACTTC. This translates into CASSEWGGLQETQYF.

The chain joins TRBV6-5 to TRBJ1-5, with TRBD1 identical over 7 bases. Germline V gene sequence: CDR1 MNHEY, CDR2 SVGAGI. This CDR3 comprises 15 residues. Trimming took 8 bases from V and 5 from J; bases not matched to a gene: 12. CDR3 in amino acids: CASRASTGVDQPQHF. In DNA, the CDR3 is TGTGCCAGCCGGGCATCCACAGGGGTAGATCAGCCCCAGCATTTT.

Of note for this clone: Mismatch with germline at one junction end may stem from a read error. The chain combines TRBV6-1 with TRBJ1-1; D ambiguous. The germline V gene has CDR1 MNHNS and CDR2 SASEGT. There are 13 residues in the CDR3. CDR3 sequence (DNA): TGTGCCAGCAGTGATTCCCCTCCCCCGCACAGAAATTTT. Translation gives CASSDSPPPHRNF.

This chain connects TRBV7-3 to TRBJ2-3; D ambiguous. V was trimmed by 2 bases and J by 3 bases, leaving 9 bases between them. This CDR3 region has 14 residues. Per germline, CDR1 SGHTA and CDR2 FQGTGA. The CDR3 DNA sequence: TGTGCCAGCAGCTTAGGCCCCGAAACAGATACGCAGTATTTT. Translating gives CASSLGPETDTQYF.

This chain uses TRBV3-1 (or the pseudogene TRBV3-2) with TRBJ1-2; 10 bases agree with TRBD1. This CDR3 comprises 14 residues. Trimming took 4 bases from V and 8 from J; bases not matched to a gene: 7. The germline V gene has CDR1 LGHDT and CDR2 YNNKEL (reference sequence). CDR3 DNA sequence: TGTGCCAGCAGCCCTGGGACAGGGGCGAGAGGCTACACCTTC. It translates to CASSPGTGARGYTF.

This clone was counted once. The rearrangement joins TRBV30 to TRBJ2-1, with a weak D call TRBD1 (6 bases). Trimming removed 1 base from V and 8 bases from J, with 18 bases in between. Germline CDR1 reads GTSNPN; CDR2 reads SVGIG (reference sequence). This CDR3 has 15 residues. The CDR3 loop reads CAWSELGTPRHEQFF. CDR3 DNA sequence: TGTGCCTGGAGTGAGCTCGGGACACCCAGACATGAGCAGTTCTTC.

This chain uses TRBV19 with TRBJ2-3, with 8 bases identical to TRBD2. Germline CDR1 reads LNHDA; CDR2 reads SQIVND (reference sequence). This CDR3 contains 18 residues. V trimming: 3 bases; J trimming: 5 bases; junction bases outside the gene matches: 16. The CDR3 DNA reads as TGTGCCAGTAGTATCGCCCCCCGGACGCTCGGGGGGGAAGATACGCAGTATTTT. Its translation is CASSIAPRTLGGEDTQYF.

This clone was detected a few times. The rearrangement uses TRBV10-3 and TRBJ2-7; possible D gene TRBD2, 6 bases. CDR3 length: 14 amino acids. V lost 1 base to trimming and J lost 2 bases, with 9 bases between them. Germline-derived CDR1 and CDR2 are ENHRY and SYGVKD. In DNA form, the CDR3 reads TGTGCCATCAGTGAGTTCGCGGGAACCTACGAGCAGTACTTC. This encodes CAISEFAGTYEQYF.